This TCR beta chain emerged from a study of blood T cell repertoires in COVID-19. Looking at the study overall: The United States, Italy and Spain were the sources of the acute and convalescent COVID-19 samples. T cells, B-cell-depleted T cells, or PBMCs provided the cDNA or gDNA that served as material.

Authors' analysis steps: How many nucleated cells were present was estimated from reference gene primer amplification. Assay used: immunoSEQ multiplex PCR; TCRdb lists only in-frame clones, some missing. D and trimming were read from the DNA, whereas the V and J calls and clone size are those reported in that table. This sample yields about 260,000 clones, of which 84% are seen a single time; roughly 1.4% belongs to the top ten. V lost 6 bases, J lost 4 bases, and 9 bases lay in between. The CDR3 totals 13 residues. CDR1 is WSHSY and CDR2 is SAAADI in the germline V gene. This clonotype was sampled from a woman aged 40 to 50 who had recovered from COVID-19. J is TRBJ2-2 and V is TRBV10-2, with D unresolved. Sequencing was carried out using peripheral blood. Here the CDR3 DNA reads TGCGCCAGCAGACTCGGTTCCACCGGGGAGCTGTTTTTT. Protein: CASRLGSTGELFF.